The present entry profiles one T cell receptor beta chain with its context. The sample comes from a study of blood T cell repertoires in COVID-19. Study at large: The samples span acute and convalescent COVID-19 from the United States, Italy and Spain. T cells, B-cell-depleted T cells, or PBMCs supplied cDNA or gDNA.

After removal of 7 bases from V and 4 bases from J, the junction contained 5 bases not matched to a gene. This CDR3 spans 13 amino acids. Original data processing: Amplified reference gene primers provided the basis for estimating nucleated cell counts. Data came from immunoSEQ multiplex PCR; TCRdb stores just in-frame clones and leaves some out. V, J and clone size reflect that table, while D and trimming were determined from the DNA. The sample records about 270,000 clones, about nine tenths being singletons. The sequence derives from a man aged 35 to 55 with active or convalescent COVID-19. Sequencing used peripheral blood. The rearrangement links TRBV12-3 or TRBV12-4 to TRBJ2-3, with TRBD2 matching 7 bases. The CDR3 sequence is CASTWEGPDTQYF. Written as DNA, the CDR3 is TGTGCCAGCACCTGGGAGGGACCAGATACGCAGTATTTT.